A selection of T cell receptor beta chains follows, all from one sample in a study of PD-L1 blockade in urothelial cancer. The protocol was immunoSEQ multiplex PCR, while the TCRdb copy is restricted to in-frame clones and leaves out a portion. The table includes about 43,000 clones, 70% to 90% detected once. The source was PBMCs, collected around atezolizumab (anti-PD-L1) treatment. Source of these receptors: a woman aged 55-70 years with urothelial cancer. Each CDR3 is given with its conserved first and last residue. A D gene is named only where the DNA matches it firmly. Size is stated for part of the rows, as once, few or many counts, or as a class when the clone is expanded.

j_gene: TRBJ1-2
abundance: -
v_gene: TRBV28
d_gene: -
CDR3nt: TGTGCCAGCAGTTTAGGTGGTATCGCCGGTGGCTACACCTTC
CDR3aa: CASSLGGIAGGYTF

j_gene: TRBJ2-3
abundance: -
v_gene: TRBV27
d_gene: TRBD2
CDR3nt: TGTGCCAGCAGTTCTATCTTTAGGCGGGGGGGCCAAGATACGCAGTATTTT
CDR3aa: CASSSIFRRGGQDTQYF

j_gene: TRBJ1-1
abundance: -
v_gene: TRBV28
d_gene: -
CDR3nt: TGTGCCAGCAGTTTATCTACGAACACTGAAGCTTTCTTT
CDR3aa: CASSLSTNTEAFF

j_gene: TRBJ2-3
abundance: once
v_gene: TRBV27
d_gene: -
CDR3nt: TGTGCCAGCAGTTCCACTAGCACAGATACGCAGTATTTT
CDR3aa: CASSSTSTDTQYF

j_gene: TRBJ1-2
abundance: -
v_gene: TRBV15
d_gene: -
CDR3nt: TGTGCCACCAGCAGGGACAGAACTAACTATGGCTACACCTTC
CDR3aa: CATSRDRTNYGYTF

j_gene: TRBJ2-7
abundance: -
v_gene: TRBV9
d_gene: -
CDR3nt: TGTGCCAGCAGCGGATCGGGGTCCTACGAGCAGTACTTC
CDR3aa: CASSGSGSYEQYF

j_gene: TRBJ2-1
abundance: -
v_gene: TRBV27
d_gene: TRBD2
CDR3nt: TGTGCCAGTTCTAGGACTAGCGGGTTGTCCTACAATGAGCAGTTCTTC
CDR3aa: CASSRTSGLSYNEQFF

j_gene: TRBJ1-1
abundance: once
v_gene: TRBV7-2
d_gene: -
CDR3nt: TGTGCCAGCAGCCCCCTGGGGAGGAACACTGAAGCTTTCTTT
CDR3aa: CASSPLGRNTEAFF

j_gene: TRBJ2-5
abundance: -
v_gene: TRBV28
d_gene: -
CDR3nt: TGTGCCAGCAGGGGCCCTTGGCTTCTCGAGTACCAAGAGACCCAGTACTTC
CDR3aa: CASRGPWLLEYQETQYF

j_gene: TRBJ2-3
abundance: -
v_gene: TRBV19
d_gene: -
CDR3nt: TGTGCCAGTAGTCCCAACCGGGGGAGCACAGATACGCAGTATTTT
CDR3aa: CASSPNRGSTDTQYF

j_gene: TRBJ2-1
abundance: -
v_gene: TRBV5-4
d_gene: -
CDR3nt: TGTGCCAGCAGCTTGTCTGAGAGCTCCTACAATGAGCAGTTCTTC
CDR3aa: CASSLSESSYNEQFF

j_gene: TRBJ2-7
abundance: -
v_gene: TRBV29-1
d_gene: -
CDR3nt: TGCAGCGCCCACAGGGTTTTCTACGAGCAGTACTTC
CDR3aa: CSAHRVFYEQYF

j_gene: TRBJ2-5
abundance: -
v_gene: TRBV19
d_gene: -
CDR3nt: TGTGCCAGTAGTATGCCCCCCGCGTTGGCCCAGTACTTC
CDR3aa: CASSMPPALAQYF

j_gene: TRBJ2-5
abundance: once
v_gene: TRBV5-6
d_gene: TRBD2
CDR3nt: TGTGCCAGCAGCTTGGTGCGACTAGCTTGGGAGACCCAGTACTTC
CDR3aa: CASSLVRLAWETQYF

j_gene: TRBJ2-1
abundance: once
v_gene: TRBV6-4
d_gene: -
CDR3nt: TGTGCCAGCAGTGACTCGAGTTGGAGGGGGCTCGGGTCCTACAATGAGCAGTTCTTC
CDR3aa: CASSDSSWRGLGSYNEQFF

j_gene: TRBJ1-3
abundance: -
v_gene: TRBV19
d_gene: TRBD1
CDR3nt: TGTGCCAGTAGCGTGACAGGGAGAAGAAACACCATATATTTT
CDR3aa: CASSVTGRRNTIYF

j_gene: TRBJ1-2
abundance: once
v_gene: TRBV28
d_gene: -
CDR3nt: TGTGCCAGCAGTCCTCACGGGGACTATGGCTACACCTTC
CDR3aa: CASSPHGDYGYTF

j_gene: TRBJ1-5
abundance: -
v_gene: TRBV21-1
d_gene: -
CDR3nt: TGTGCCAGCAGCAAAGGTATCTTGGACAGAGGATCCGGGATCAATCAGCCCCAGCATTTT
CDR3aa: CASSKGILDRGSGINQPQHF

j_gene: TRBJ2-7
abundance: -
v_gene: TRBV7-6
d_gene: -
CDR3nt: TGTGCCAGCAGCCAACAGGGCGGGTACGAGCAGTACTTC
CDR3aa: CASSQQGGYEQYF

j_gene: TRBJ1-4
abundance: once
v_gene: TRBV28
d_gene: -
CDR3nt: TGTGCCAGCAGTTCCCTCGGCACAGGTAATGAAAAACTGTTTTTT
CDR3aa: CASSSLGTGNEKLFF

j_gene: TRBJ2-1
abundance: -
v_gene: TRBV15
d_gene: TRBD1
CDR3nt: TGTGCCACCAGCAGAGAAAGACAGGGATGGAATGAGCAGTTCTTC
CDR3aa: CATSRERQGWNEQFF

j_gene: TRBJ1-6
abundance: -
v_gene: TRBV6-5
d_gene: -
CDR3nt: TGTGCCAGCAGTTACTCGGACGCCCGGGGTTCACCCCTCCACTTT
CDR3aa: CASSYSDARGSPLHF

j_gene: TRBJ2-7
abundance: -
v_gene: TRBV19
d_gene: -
CDR3nt: TGTGCCAGTAGTATCGGGGGACAGATTAGGAATCGTCCATCCTACGAGCAGTACTTC
CDR3aa: CASSIGGQIRNRPSYEQYF

j_gene: TRBJ1-2
abundance: -
v_gene: TRBV9
d_gene: -
CDR3nt: TGTGCCAGCAGGACGGGGAGCTATGGCTACACCTTC
CDR3aa: CASRTGSYGYTF

j_gene: TRBJ2-1
abundance: many
v_gene: TRBV13
d_gene: TRBD1
CDR3nt: TGTGCCAGCAGCTTAGAACAGGGGGCCTACAATGAGCAGTTCTTC
CDR3aa: CASSLEQGAYNEQFF

j_gene: TRBJ1-1
abundance: -
v_gene: TRBV7-9
d_gene: TRBD1
CDR3nt: TGTGCCAGCAGCACTCCGGGACAGGGACTGGGCACTGAAGCTTTCTTT
CDR3aa: CASSTPGQGLGTEAFF

j_gene: TRBJ1-2
abundance: -
v_gene: TRBV7-8
d_gene: -
CDR3nt: TGTGCCAGCAGCTTACAGGGCAGAGCTAACTATGGCTACACCTTC
CDR3aa: CASSLQGRANYGYTF

j_gene: TRBJ2-2
abundance: -
v_gene: TRBV7-3
d_gene: -
CDR3nt: TGTGCCAGCAGCGGGCATGAGGGGGGGCCCGGGGAGCTGTTTTTT
CDR3aa: CASSGHEGGPGELFF

j_gene: TRBJ2-7
abundance: -
v_gene: TRBV18
d_gene: -
CDR3nt: TGTGCCAGCTCACCAAGGAGAGACTCCTACGAGCAGTACTTC
CDR3aa: CASSPRRDSYEQYF

j_gene: TRBJ2-1
abundance: -
v_gene: TRBV14
d_gene: TRBD2
CDR3nt: TGTGCCAGCAGCCAAGTACCGGCTAGCGGACTCGGGGCCTACAATGAGCAGTTCTTC
CDR3aa: CASSQVPASGLGAYNEQFF

j_gene: TRBJ1-1
abundance: -
v_gene: TRBV18
d_gene: TRBD1
CDR3nt: TGTGCCAGCTCACCCTACACACAGGGGAGCACTGAAGCTTTCTTT
CDR3aa: CASSPYTQGSTEAFF

j_gene: TRBJ2-7
abundance: -
v_gene: TRBV7-9
d_gene: TRBD2
CDR3nt: TGTGCCAGCAGCTTTGCGGGAGAGTACGAGCAGTACTTC
CDR3aa: CASSFAGEYEQYF

j_gene: TRBJ2-7
abundance: -
v_gene: TRBV29-1
d_gene: TRBD2
CDR3nt: TGCAGCGTTCGTCTCCTAGCGGGGGAGCAGTACTTC
CDR3aa: CSVRLLAGEQYF

j_gene: TRBJ2-7
abundance: -
v_gene: TRBV2
d_gene: TRBD1
CDR3nt: TGTGCCAGCAGACGAGGGACAGGCGGATCCTACGAGCAGTACTTC
CDR3aa: CASRRGTGGSYEQYF

j_gene: TRBJ1-1
abundance: -
v_gene: TRBV15
d_gene: -
CDR3nt: TGTGCCACCAGCAGAGTGACAGGTGAAGCTTTCTTT
CDR3aa: CATSRVTGEAFF

j_gene: TRBJ2-7
abundance: once
v_gene: TRBV7-6
d_gene: TRBD2
CDR3nt: TGTGCCAGCAGCCGACTAGCTTACGAGCAGTACTTC
CDR3aa: CASSRLAYEQYF

j_gene: TRBJ1-2
abundance: -
v_gene: TRBV28
d_gene: TRBD1
CDR3nt: TGTGCCAGCAGTTGGACAGGGGAGGACTATGGCTACACCTTC
CDR3aa: CASSWTGEDYGYTF

j_gene: TRBJ1-2
abundance: once
v_gene: TRBV2
d_gene: TRBD1
CDR3nt: TGTGCCAGCTTAGGGACAGGGATTATCGTAGACTATGGCTACACCTTC
CDR3aa: CASLGTGIIVDYGYTF

j_gene: TRBJ2-1
abundance: -
v_gene: TRBV7-3
d_gene: -
CDR3nt: TGTGCCAGCAGCTTACAGCAGGGAAACAATGAGCAGTTCTTC
CDR3aa: CASSLQQGNNEQFF

j_gene: TRBJ1-1
abundance: -
v_gene: TRBV6-5
d_gene: TRBD1
CDR3nt: TGTGCCAGCAGTTACCTGGACAGGACGAACACTGAAGCTTTCTTT
CDR3aa: CASSYLDRTNTEAFF

j_gene: TRBJ2-7
abundance: -
v_gene: TRBV4-3
d_gene: -
CDR3nt: TGCGCCAGCAGCCAAGTAGGGGCAAGCTCCTACGAGCAGTACTTC
CDR3aa: CASSQVGASSYEQYF

j_gene: TRBJ1-1
abundance: medium-sized
v_gene: TRBV2
d_gene: TRBD1
CDR3nt: TGTGCCAGCAGTGAATTGGGACAGAAAGAAGCTTTCTTT
CDR3aa: CASSELGQKEAFF

j_gene: TRBJ2-7
abundance: -
v_gene: TRBV13
d_gene: -
CDR3nt: TGTGCCAGCGGCTCTAGACTCTACGAGCAGTACTTC
CDR3aa: CASGSRLYEQYF

j_gene: TRBJ1-3
abundance: once
v_gene: TRBV5-4
d_gene: TRBD1
CDR3nt: TGTGCCAGCAGCTTGCAGGGGGCTTGGAACACCATATATTTT
CDR3aa: CASSLQGAWNTIYF

j_gene: TRBJ2-7
abundance: -
v_gene: TRBV4-3
d_gene: TRBD1
CDR3nt: TGCGCCAGCAGCCAGGACAGGGGACACTACGAGCAGTACTTC
CDR3aa: CASSQDRGHYEQYF

j_gene: TRBJ1-5
abundance: -
v_gene: TRBV6-6
d_gene: -
CDR3nt: TGTGCCAGCAGTTACCACAGGGATGGCAATCAGCCCCAGCATTTT
CDR3aa: CASSYHRDGNQPQHF

j_gene: TRBJ2-1
abundance: -
v_gene: TRBV4-3
d_gene: -
CDR3nt: TGCGCCAGCAGCCAATCCCCAACTGCTAGTTACAATGAGCAGTTCTTC
CDR3aa: CASSQSPTASYNEQFF

j_gene: TRBJ2-7
abundance: -
v_gene: TRBV6-6
d_gene: TRBD1
CDR3nt: TGTGCCAGCCGTTACCGGGACAGCTCCTACGAGCAGTACTTC
CDR3aa: CASRYRDSSYEQYF

j_gene: TRBJ2-1
abundance: -
v_gene: TRBV10-2
d_gene: TRBD2
CDR3nt: TGCGCCAGCACCCGGACTAGCGGGCCCAGCTCCTACAATGAGCAGTTCTTC
CDR3aa: CASTRTSGPSSYNEQFF

j_gene: TRBJ2-2
abundance: -
v_gene: TRBV5-1
d_gene: -
CDR3nt: TGCGCCAGCAGCAGGGAGCCGAACACCGGGGAGCTGTTTTTT
CDR3aa: CASSREPNTGELFF

j_gene: TRBJ2-5
abundance: -
v_gene: TRBV30
d_gene: TRBD2
CDR3nt: TGTGCCTGGGCAGGACTAGCGGGGGAAGAGGAGACCCAGTACTTC
CDR3aa: CAWAGLAGEEETQYF

j_gene: TRBJ2-7
abundance: -
v_gene: TRBV15
d_gene: -
CDR3nt: TGTGCCACCAGCAGAGATTTTTCGGACAGAATAATTGCCTACGAGCAGTACTTC
CDR3aa: CATSRDFSDRIIAYEQYF

j_gene: TRBJ2-7
abundance: -
v_gene: TRBV4-3
d_gene: TRBD1
CDR3nt: TGCGCCAGCAGCCTCAGGGGACAGGGGGCCGGCGAGCAGTACTTC
CDR3aa: CASSLRGQGAGEQYF

j_gene: TRBJ1-2
abundance: -
v_gene: TRBV10-3
d_gene: -
CDR3nt: TGTGCCATCAGTGAGTCGACTGTGAACTATGGCTACACCTTC
CDR3aa: CAISESTVNYGYTF

j_gene: TRBJ2-1
abundance: -
v_gene: TRBV4-1
d_gene: -
CDR3nt: TGCGCCAGCAGCCCCGGCCCGGGGGTTGATGAGCAGTTCTTC
CDR3aa: CASSPGPGVDEQFF

j_gene: TRBJ2-5
abundance: -
v_gene: TRBV6-6
d_gene: TRBD1
CDR3nt: TGTGCCAGCAGTTACCGGACAGGGTTCCAAGAGACCCAGTACTTC
CDR3aa: CASSYRTGFQETQYF

j_gene: TRBJ1-2
abundance: -
v_gene: TRBV5-4
d_gene: -
CDR3nt: TGTGCCAGCAGCATCCCACAGGGAGAGGTTTGGGGCTACACCTTC
CDR3aa: CASSIPQGEVWGYTF